This T cell receptor (beta chain) is drawn from a study of T cells in Graves' hyperthyroidism and ophthalmopathy. Study-wide context: Peripheral blood was obtained at initial diagnosis, preceding any treatment.

Study-wide results and caveats: Ophthalmopathy stood apart from stable hyperthyroidism in a 13 V-J model.

At least ten counts were recorded for this clonotype. The antigen remains unidentified. Amplification of TCR beta CDR3 regions used RNA as the template. HTBI primers drove first-round RT-PCR of the TCR CDR3. TCRdb passed the multiplex PCR reads through MiXCR, listing each CDR3 protein once. The sample comprises a few hundred thousand distinct CDR3 sequences, roughly 20% of which are singletons, and about 14% rests with the top ten. The study included ophthalmopathy patients with Clinical Activity Score at least 3, NOSPECS grade at least 4 and duration under 3 months. It was 10 ml of fresh peripheral blood that supplied the PBMCs. Sequenced: blood. The clonotype originates from a woman in her thirties or forties with Graves' ophthalmopathy.

The CDR3 DNA sequence: TGTGCCAGCAGTTCCCCCGGGACAGGGGCCTACGAGCAGTACTTC. Translating it yields CASSSPGTGAYEQYF. This chain links TRBV28 with TRBJ2-7, with 10 bases that match TRBD1. The CDR3 covers 15 residues. CDR1 MDHEN and CDR2 SYDVKM come from the germline V gene. V gave up 4 bases and J gave up 2 bases; unmatched junction bases: 5.